These T cell receptor beta chains were read from a single sample in a study of blood T cell repertoires in COVID-19. Method: immunoSEQ multiplex PCR; TCRdb's copy keeps in-frame clones and lacks some. Of about 110,000 clones in the sample, less than 90% are singletons; the top ten hold 4.1%. Specimen: peripheral blood. These receptors came from a middle-aged man with acute or convalescent COVID-19. The conserved cysteine and the conserved F or W are not part of the CDR3 here. The order of the fields is clone size, V gene, CDR3 protein. Clone sizes are given selectively: once, few, many, or a class where the clone is expanded.

abundance: NA; v_gene: TRBV9; CDR3aa: ASSGLAGEYEQF
abundance: NA; v_gene: TRBV6-5; CDR3aa: ASRPGDLDTQY
abundance: once; v_gene: TRBV6-5; CDR3aa: ASSYGTGGEQY
abundance: NA; v_gene: TRBV5-1; CDR3aa: ASSLVGSRTGRNTIY
abundance: NA; v_gene: TRBV9; CDR3aa: ASSVARAGGSTDTQY
abundance: NA; v_gene: TRBV2; CDR3aa: ASSPPDRAGGELF
abundance: NA; v_gene: TRBV28; CDR3aa: AHWDRGSEAF
abundance: NA; v_gene: TRBV18; CDR3aa: ASSTGSLGTEAF
abundance: NA; v_gene: TRBV2; CDR3aa: ASMPGFTGELF
abundance: once; v_gene: TRBV21-1; CDR3aa: ASSNHGPHEQY
abundance: NA; v_gene: TRBV10-1; CDR3aa: ASSEPAGGSNTGELF
abundance: NA; v_gene: TRBV27; CDR3aa: ASSFHQQGTGELF
abundance: NA; v_gene: TRBV5-1; CDR3aa: ASSVFGTGNYNEQF
abundance: NA; v_gene: TRBV5-6; CDR3aa: ASSLINRANNYGYT
abundance: once; v_gene: TRBV20-1; CDR3aa: SPRGVGEQY
abundance: NA; v_gene: TRBV10-3; CDR3aa: AISEVGQNTEAF
abundance: NA; v_gene: TRBV4-1; CDR3aa: ASSQEGAGRDEQF
abundance: NA; v_gene: TRBV5-1; CDR3aa: ASSLETAMNTEAF
abundance: NA; v_gene: TRBV7-8; CDR3aa: ASSAGQGVTEAF
abundance: NA; v_gene: TRBV6-6; CDR3aa: ASSPRDSSGAQY
abundance: NA; v_gene: TRBV10-3; CDR3aa: AISERTGGKNTEAF
abundance: once; v_gene: TRBV5-8; CDR3aa: ASSFWGQGSSGANVLT
abundance: NA; v_gene: TRBV28; CDR3aa: ASSSTGSVFNEQF
abundance: NA; v_gene: TRBV9; CDR3aa: ASSLGGVVEKF
abundance: NA; v_gene: TRBV4-2; CDR3aa: ASSQGSGRGETQY
abundance: NA; v_gene: TRBV3-1/TRBV3-2; CDR3aa: ASSQERYSPLH
abundance: NA; v_gene: TRBV24-1; CDR3aa: ATSDVVSSADTQY
abundance: NA; v_gene: TRBV30; CDR3aa: AWSTKRTSNYGYT
abundance: NA; v_gene: TRBV18; CDR3aa: ASSPREVSGTNTGELF
abundance: NA; v_gene: TRBV5-4; CDR3aa: ASSWGQARNEQF
abundance: once; v_gene: TRBV11-2; CDR3aa: ASTFGTSYNEQF
abundance: NA; v_gene: TRBV7-9; CDR3aa: ASSQTSDEQY
abundance: NA; v_gene: TRBV6-5; CDR3aa: ASSQAGASNQPQH
abundance: NA; v_gene: TRBV5-1; CDR3aa: ASSSAPGGEKLF
abundance: NA; v_gene: TRBV5-4; CDR3aa: ASSLEGVYGYT
abundance: NA; v_gene: TRBV6-4; CDR3aa: ASGLRTQY
abundance: once; v_gene: TRBV10-3; CDR3aa: AISESIGTSRQETQY
abundance: NA; v_gene: TRBV5-1; CDR3aa: ASSSIPTGAGNTIY
abundance: NA; v_gene: TRBV9; CDR3aa: ASSPTGTDGYT
abundance: NA; v_gene: TRBV5-1; CDR3aa: ASSFVRDSSYNEQF
abundance: once; v_gene: TRBV7-6; CDR3aa: ASSLGGTLTYEQY